This T cell receptor (beta chain) was documented in a study of blood T cell repertoires in COVID-19. The overall study: Donors in the United States, Italy and Spain gave samples during acute or convalescent COVID-19. PBMCs, B-cell-depleted T cells, or T cells were the source of the cDNA or gDNA that made up the material.

In germline, CDR1 is SGHAT, CDR2 FQNNGV. V shed 2 bases and J 7 bases; nucleotides not matched to a gene: 12. The CDR3 contains 16 residues. As processed by the authors: Amplification from reference gene primers served as the basis for estimated nucleated cell counts. Method: immunoSEQ multiplex PCR; TCRdb's copy keeps in-frame clones and lacks some. V and J calls and clone size are copied from that table; D and trimming were computed from the DNA. The sample holds about 120,000 clones; more than 75% are singletons and the top ten take under 4%. The gene calls are TRBV11-2 and TRBJ1-1; 8 bases line up with TRBD1. Source material: peripheral blood. This clonotype originated in a man between 35 and 55 years old with acute or convalescent COVID-19. As DNA, the CDR3 is TGTGCCAGCAGCTTATTAGGGGGACAGGCGAAACGTGAAGCTTTCTTT. It yields the protein CASSLLGGQAKREAFF.